The entry that follows covers one T cell receptor beta chain sequence. Its antigen is unknown. The data belong to a study of T cell responses to AZD1222 COVID-19 vaccine. Broader study findings: Researchers took repertoire samples only after the peak T cell response had come. Across the whole spike, CD4 TCRs peaked at regions 160-218 and 743-854. Recipients of two AZD1222 doses showed rising Spike-specific TCR breadth and depth.

Produced via immunoSEQ multiplex PCR; TCRdb's table is partial and in-frame only. The sample yields just over 150,000 clones, over 70% seen once. The source is an adult who received the AZD1222 COVID-19 vaccine. This material consisted of peripheral blood, taken 28 days after the second AZD1222 dose.

This CDR3 reads CASSEGGFNSPLHF. The CDR3 DNA reads TGTGCCAGCAGCGAAGGAGGTTTTAATTCACCCCTCCACTTT. The rearrangement joins TRBV9 to TRBJ1-6; no clear D. CDR3 length: 14 residues. Between the trimmed V and J ends, which lost 3 bases and 6 bases, there was a span of 10 bases. CDR1 SGDLS and CDR2 YYNGEE come from the germline V gene. Full variable domain (missing parts from reference TRBV9 and TRBJ1-6): DSGVTQTPKHLITATGQRVTLRCSPRSGDLSVYWYQQSLDQGLQFLIQYYNGEERAKGNILERFSAQQFPDLHSELNLSSLELGDSALYFCASSEGGFNSPLHFGNGTRLTVT.